Sequencing of this T cell receptor beta chain was carried out in a study of T cells in Graves' hyperthyroidism and ophthalmopathy (dated by TCRdb to about 2019). For the wider study: Peripheral blood was sampled at the time of initial diagnosis, prior to any treatment. To identify distinguishing TCR V-J signatures, a discovery cohort of 100 patients was used, comprising 40 to 45 with Graves' ophthalmopathy and around 60 with stable Graves' hyperthyroidism. Prospective prediction of ophthalmopathy was tested in an independent validation cohort of some 19 hyperthyroidism patients and approximately 17 patients who later progressed to ophthalmopathy. The approximately 98 discovery patients were randomly divided into training and test sets at a 7:3 ratio. In over five Graves' hyperthyroidism patients, the study also compared T-cell repertoires from thyroid tissue with T-cell repertoires from blood. Following sampling, methimazole starting at 30 mg daily was given to hyperthyroidism patients, and high-dose intravenous methylprednisolone was given to ophthalmopathy patients. The paper describes TCR Vbeta CDR3 sequencing of 135 peripheral blood samples, made up of some 40 ophthalmopathy patients, 70 to 80 hyperthyroidism patients and 17 progressor patients. What the research found in general, with its limitations: Blood samples also contained most of the expanded thyroid clonotypes (frequency above 0.001), which suggests that blood repertoires may reflect thyroid immune responses. Sample size was not statistically predetermined, and investigators were not blinded to group allocation. In validation, progression to ophthalmopathy was predicted by the model with roughly 69% sensitivity and just over 72% specificity, a median of roughly 6.4 months before onset. A 13 V-J signature model separated ophthalmopathy from stable hyperthyroidism, with about 90% sensitivity and just under 84% specificity in cross-validation and 80%/75% in testing.

The TCR beta CDR3 regions were amplified from the RNA transcripts. The TCR CDR3 was subjected to a first round of RT-PCR using the HTBI primer set and the Qiagen OneStep RT-PCR kit. Libraries were constructed in a second round of multiplex PCR, after which size selection and purification were carried out. The libraries were sequenced on an Illumina HiSeq2000 using paired-end 100 bp reads. Processing in the source paper ran as follows. Raw data were processed with SOAPnuke, discarding reads with adapters, uncalled bases, mean Phred below 15, or no exact constant-primer or identifier match. High-quality paired reads were merged with COPE v1.2.5, and unique nucleotide sequences were defined as clonotypes. MiTCR v1.1 was used to align the clonotypes against IMGT TRBV, TRBD and TRBJ reference segments. Analysis was restricted to V-J combinations with a frequency above 0.0001, which covered roughly 99% of repertoires. A TCS score was defined as the ratio of F50 (clonal expansion) to E x V (chaos), with BLOSUM62-based TCRdist applied between CDR3 peptides within each V-J. Welch's t-statistics and random forest reduced roughly 540 V-J features to roughly 13, which were used in a naive Bayes classifier (R e1071). TCRdb reanalyzed the raw reads on its own, using fastp at Q25 for trimming and MiXCR for clone calling, and kept in-frame beta chains. Every CDR3 protein is listed once, alongside the most common genes and DNA of its rows. The V and J calls and clone size come from TCRdb's table, not from the authors' own analysis. The sample table shows some 500,000 distinct CDR3 sequences, and roughly 16% are seen once. 25% to 35% of the sample is in the top ten clones.

For CDR1 and CDR2, the germline V gene lists SGHRS and YFSETQ. Including the terminal cysteine and phenylalanine, the CDR3 comprises 14 residues. The read is trimmed to its CDR3 DNA, 42 bases read in frame from base 1. After removal of 0 bases from V and 4 bases from J, the junction retains 2 bases not matched to a gene. This clonotype came up a few times. What this receptor recognizes is not known. One base away there is no much larger clone; base qualities are not given. In the ophthalmopathy patients, disease was moderately to severely active, with a Clinical Activity Score of 3 or more, a NOSPECS grade of 4 or more, and a duration of less than 3 months. Patients with uncontrolled infections, other autoimmune diseases, pregnancy or lactation were excluded. Diagnoses were based on clinical symptoms, serum thyroxine and TRAb, thyroid ultrasound and orbital computed tomography. PBMCs were separated from roughly 10 ml of fresh peripheral blood using Ficoll-Paque density gradient centrifugation. Total RNA was extracted using Trizol reagent, and RNA quality was assessed on an Agilent 2100 Bioanalyzer.

The clonotype comes from a woman younger than 45 with Graves' ophthalmopathy. The sequencing input was blood. Rearrangement joined TRBV5-1 to TRBJ2-7; the junction holds 9 bases that match TRBD1. The CDR3 region: CASSLEGTGYEQYF. The nucleotide sequence is TGCGCCAGCAGCTTGGAGGGGACAGGGTACGAGCAGTACTTC. This CDR3, with the reference TRBV5-1 and TRBJ2-7 proteins standing in past its ends, gives the full variable domain KAGVTQTPRYLIKTRGQQVTLSCSPISGHRSVSWYQQTPGQGLQFLFEYFSETQRNKGNFPGRFSGRQFSNSRSEMNVSTLELGDSALYLCASSLEGTGYEQYFGPGTRLTVT.